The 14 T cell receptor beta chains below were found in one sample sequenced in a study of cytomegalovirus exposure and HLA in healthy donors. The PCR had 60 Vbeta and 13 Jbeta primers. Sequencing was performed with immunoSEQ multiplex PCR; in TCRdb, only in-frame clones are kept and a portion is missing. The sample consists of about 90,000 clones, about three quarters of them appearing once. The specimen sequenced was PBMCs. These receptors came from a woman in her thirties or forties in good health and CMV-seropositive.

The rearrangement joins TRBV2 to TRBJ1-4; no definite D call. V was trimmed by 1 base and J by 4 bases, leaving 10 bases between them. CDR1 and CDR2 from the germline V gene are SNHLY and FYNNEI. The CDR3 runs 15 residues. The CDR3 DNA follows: TGTGCCAGCAGTGAAGACGGGCGGGGTAATGAAAAACTGTTTTTT. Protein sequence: CASSEDGRGNEKLFF. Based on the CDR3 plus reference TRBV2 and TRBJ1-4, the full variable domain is EPEVTQTPSHQVTQMGQEVILRCVPISNHLYFYWYRQILGQKVEFLVSFYNNEISEKSEIFDDQFSVERPDGSNFTLKIRSTKLEDSAMYFCASSEDGRGNEKLFFGSGTQLSVL.

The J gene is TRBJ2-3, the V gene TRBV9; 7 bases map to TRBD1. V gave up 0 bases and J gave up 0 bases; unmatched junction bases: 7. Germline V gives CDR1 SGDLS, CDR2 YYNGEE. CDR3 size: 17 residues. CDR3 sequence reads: CASSVDPAGGSTDTQYF. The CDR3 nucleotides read TGTGCCAGCAGCGTAGATCCGGCAGGGGGAAGCACAGATACGCAGTATTTT.

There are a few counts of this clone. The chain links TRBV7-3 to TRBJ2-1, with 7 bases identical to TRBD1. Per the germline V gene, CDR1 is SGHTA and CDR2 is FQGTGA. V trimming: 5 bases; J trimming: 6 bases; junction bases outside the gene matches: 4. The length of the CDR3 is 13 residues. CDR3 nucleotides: TGTGCCAGCAGCATGAACAGGGGCAATGAGCAGTTCTTC. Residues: CASSMNRGNEQFF. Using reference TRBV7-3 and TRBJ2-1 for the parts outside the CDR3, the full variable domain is GAGVSQTPSNKVTEKGKYVELRCDPISGHTALYWYRQSLGQGPEFLIYFQGTGAADDSGLPNDRFFAVRPEGSVSTLKIQRTERGDSAVYLCASSMNRGNEQFFGPGTRLTVL.

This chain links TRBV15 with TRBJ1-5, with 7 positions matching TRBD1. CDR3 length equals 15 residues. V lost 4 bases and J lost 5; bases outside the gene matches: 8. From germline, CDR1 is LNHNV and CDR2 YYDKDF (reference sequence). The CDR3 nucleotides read TGTGCCACCAGCATGACAGGGAGGTGGGATCAGCCCCAGCATTTT. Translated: CATSMTGRWDQPQHF.

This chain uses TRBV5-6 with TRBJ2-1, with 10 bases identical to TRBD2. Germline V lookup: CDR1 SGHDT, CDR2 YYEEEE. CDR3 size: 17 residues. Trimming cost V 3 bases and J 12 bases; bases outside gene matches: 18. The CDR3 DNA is TGTGCCAGCAGCTCCGGACTAGCGGTCCCCTCCCTTCTGACGCAGTTCTTC. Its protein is CASSSGLAVPSLLTQFF. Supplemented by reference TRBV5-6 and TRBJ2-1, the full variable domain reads DAGVTQSPTHLIKTRGQQVTLRCSPKSGHDTVSWYQQALGQGPQFIFQYYEEEERQRGNFPDRFSGHQFPNYSSELNVNALLLGDSALYLCASSSGLAVPSLLTQFFGPGTRLTVL.

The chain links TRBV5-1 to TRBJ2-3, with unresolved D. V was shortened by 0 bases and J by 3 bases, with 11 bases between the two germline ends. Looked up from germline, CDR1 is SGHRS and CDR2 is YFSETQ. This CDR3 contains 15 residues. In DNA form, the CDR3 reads TGCGCCAGCAGCTTGGACTCAACACAGACAGATACGCAGTATTTT. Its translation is CASSLDSTQTDTQYF.

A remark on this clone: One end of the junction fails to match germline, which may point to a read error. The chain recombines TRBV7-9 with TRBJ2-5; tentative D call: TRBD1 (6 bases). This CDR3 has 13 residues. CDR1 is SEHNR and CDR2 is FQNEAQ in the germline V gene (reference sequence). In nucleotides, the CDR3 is TGTTCCAGCAGTCCACAAACAGGGGAGACCCAGTACTTC. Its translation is CSSSPQTGETQYF.

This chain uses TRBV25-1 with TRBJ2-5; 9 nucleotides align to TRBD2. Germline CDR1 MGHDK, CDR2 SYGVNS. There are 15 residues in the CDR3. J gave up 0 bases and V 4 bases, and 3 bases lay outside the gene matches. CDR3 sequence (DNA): TGTGCCAGCAGTGGCCTAGCGGGGTACCAAGAGACCCAGTACTTC. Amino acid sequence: CASSGLAGYQETQYF.

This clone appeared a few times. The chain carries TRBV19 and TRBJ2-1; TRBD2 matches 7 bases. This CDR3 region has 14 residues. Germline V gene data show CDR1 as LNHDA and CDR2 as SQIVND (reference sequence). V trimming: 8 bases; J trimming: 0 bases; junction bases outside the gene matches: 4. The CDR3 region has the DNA TGTGCCAGTCACAGGACTAGCTCCTACAATGAGCAGTTCTTC. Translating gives CASHRTSSYNEQFF.

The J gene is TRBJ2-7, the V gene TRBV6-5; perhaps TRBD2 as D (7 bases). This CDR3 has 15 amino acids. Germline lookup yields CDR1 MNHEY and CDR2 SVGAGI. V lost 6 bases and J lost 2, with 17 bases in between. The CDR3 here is CASSLREAGAYEQYF. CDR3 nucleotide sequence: TGTGCCAGCAGCCTTCGGGAGGCAGGGGCCTACGAGCAGTACTTC.

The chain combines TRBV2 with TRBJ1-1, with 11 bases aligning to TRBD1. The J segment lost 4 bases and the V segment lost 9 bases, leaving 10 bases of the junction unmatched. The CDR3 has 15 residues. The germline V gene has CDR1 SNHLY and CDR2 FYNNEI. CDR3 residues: CARTGTGGFGTEAFF. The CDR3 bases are TGTGCCAGGACCGGGACAGGGGGATTCGGCACTGAAGCTTTCTTT.

CDR3 sequence reads: CASSPRVSGNTIYF. CDR3 DNA sequence: TGTGCCAGCAGTCCCAGGGTATCTGGAAACACCATATATTTT. The gene calls are TRBV28 and TRBJ1-3, with D perhaps TRBD1 (5 bases). V lost 5 bases to trimming and J lost 1 base, with 9 bases between them. Germline CDR1 is MDHEN and CDR2 is SYDVKM. This CDR3 has 14 residues. Complete variable domain (other parts from reference TRBV28 and TRBJ1-3): DVKVTQSSRYLVKRTGEKVFLECVQDMDHENMFWYRQDPGLGLRLIYFSYDVKMKEKGDIPEGYSVSREKKERFSLILESASTNQTSMYLCASSPRVSGNTIYFGEGSWLTVV.

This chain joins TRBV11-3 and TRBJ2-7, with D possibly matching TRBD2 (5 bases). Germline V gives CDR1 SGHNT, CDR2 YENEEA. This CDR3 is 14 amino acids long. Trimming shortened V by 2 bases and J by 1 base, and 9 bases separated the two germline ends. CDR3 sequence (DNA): TGTGCCAGCAGCTTAAATGGCGGGTCCTACGAGCAGTACTTC. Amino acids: CASSLNGGSYEQYF.

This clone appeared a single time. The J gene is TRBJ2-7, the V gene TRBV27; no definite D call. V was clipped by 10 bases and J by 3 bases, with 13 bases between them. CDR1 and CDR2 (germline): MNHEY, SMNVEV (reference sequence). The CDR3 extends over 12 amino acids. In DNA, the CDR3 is TGTGCCAACGAGAGTACGGGCTACGAGCAGTACTTC. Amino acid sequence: CANESTGYEQYF.